The present entry profiles one T cell receptor (beta chain) with its context. This sample is part of a study of T cell changes during pregnancy in multiple sclerosis. Assay: immunoSEQ multiplex PCR; the TCRdb copy retains only in-frame clones and omits some. This table has just over 30,000 clones, around nine tenths appearing once. CDR1 is SGHRS and CDR2 is YFSETQ in the germline V gene. V shed 0 bases and J 3 bases; nucleotides not matched to a gene: 2. CDR3 length equals 14 residues. The origin of this receptor is a female donor with multiple sclerosis, enrolled in a pregnancy study. The chain has TRBV5-1 and TRBJ2-5; 7 bases line up with TRBD2. Sequenced material: CD8+ T cells from peripheral blood mononuclear cells, taken in the second trimester of pregnancy. The CDR3 loop is CASSLVAGEETQYF. As DNA, the CDR3 is TGCGCCAGCAGCTTGGTTGCGGGAGAAGAGACCCAGTACTTC.